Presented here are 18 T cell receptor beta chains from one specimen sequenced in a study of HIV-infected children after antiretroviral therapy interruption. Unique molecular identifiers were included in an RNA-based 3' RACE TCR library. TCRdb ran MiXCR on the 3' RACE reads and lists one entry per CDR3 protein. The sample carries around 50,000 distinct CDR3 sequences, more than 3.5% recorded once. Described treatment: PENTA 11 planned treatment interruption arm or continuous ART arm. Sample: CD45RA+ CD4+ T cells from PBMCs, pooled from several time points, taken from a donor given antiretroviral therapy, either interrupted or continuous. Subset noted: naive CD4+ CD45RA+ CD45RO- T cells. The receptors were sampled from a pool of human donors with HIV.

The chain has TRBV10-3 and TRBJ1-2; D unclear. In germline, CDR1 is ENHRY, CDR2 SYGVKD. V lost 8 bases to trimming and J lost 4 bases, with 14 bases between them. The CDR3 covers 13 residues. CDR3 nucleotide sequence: TGTGCCATCGGTAGCCCGCCCACCTATGGCTACACCTTC. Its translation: CAIGSPPTYGYTF.

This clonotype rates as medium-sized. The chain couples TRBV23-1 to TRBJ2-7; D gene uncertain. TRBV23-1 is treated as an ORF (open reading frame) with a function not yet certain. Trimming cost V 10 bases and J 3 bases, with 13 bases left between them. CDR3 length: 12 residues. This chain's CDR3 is CATVAESYEQYF. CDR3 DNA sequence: TGCGCCACCGTAGCAGAAAGCTACGAGCAGTACTTC.

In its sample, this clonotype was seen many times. CDR3 DNA sequence: TGTGCCACCAACGACAGCGAAGAGGGAGTTGGCTACACCTTC. Protein sequence: CATNDSEEGVGYTF. The chain combines TRBV24-1 with TRBJ1-2; D possibly corresponds to TRBD1 (5 bases). V was clipped by 8 bases and J by 7 bases, with 19 bases between them. The CDR3 runs to 14 residues. CDR1 is KGHDR, CDR2 SFDVKD, per germline.

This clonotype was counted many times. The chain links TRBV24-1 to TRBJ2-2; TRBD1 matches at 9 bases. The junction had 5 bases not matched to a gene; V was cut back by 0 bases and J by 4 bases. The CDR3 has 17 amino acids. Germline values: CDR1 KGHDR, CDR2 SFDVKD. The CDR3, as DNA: TGTGCCACCAGTGATTTGCTCGGGACAGGGACCACCGGGGAGCTGTTTTTT. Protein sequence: CATSDLLGTGTTGELFF.

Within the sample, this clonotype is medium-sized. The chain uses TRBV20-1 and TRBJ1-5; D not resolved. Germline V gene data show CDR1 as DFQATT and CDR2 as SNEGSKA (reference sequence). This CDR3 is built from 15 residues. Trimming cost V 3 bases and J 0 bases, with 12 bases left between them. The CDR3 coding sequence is TGCAGTGCTAGTACGTGGAATCCTAGCAATCAGCCCCAGCATTTT. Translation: CSASTWNPSNQPQHF.

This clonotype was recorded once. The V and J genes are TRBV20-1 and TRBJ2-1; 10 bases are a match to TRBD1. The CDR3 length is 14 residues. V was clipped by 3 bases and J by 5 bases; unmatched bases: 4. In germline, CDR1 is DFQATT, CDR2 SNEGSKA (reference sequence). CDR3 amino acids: CSASRDRGNNEQFF. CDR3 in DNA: TGCAGTGCTAGCCGGGACAGGGGAAACAATGAGCAGTTCTTC.

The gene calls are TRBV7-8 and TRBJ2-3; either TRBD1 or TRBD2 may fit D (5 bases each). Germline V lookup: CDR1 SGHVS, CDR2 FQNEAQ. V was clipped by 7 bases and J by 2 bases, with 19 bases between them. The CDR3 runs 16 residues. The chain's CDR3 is CASTKLPGPDTDTQYF. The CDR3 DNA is TGTGCCAGCACCAAACTACCGGGACCAGACACAGATACGCAGTATTTT. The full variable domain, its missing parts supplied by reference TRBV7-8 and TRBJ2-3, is GAGVSQSPRYKVAKRGQDVALRCDPISGHVSLFWYQQALGQGPEFLTYFQNEAQLDKSGLPSDRFFAERPEGSVSTLKIQRTQQEDSAVYLCASTKLPGPDTDTQYFGPGTRLTVL.

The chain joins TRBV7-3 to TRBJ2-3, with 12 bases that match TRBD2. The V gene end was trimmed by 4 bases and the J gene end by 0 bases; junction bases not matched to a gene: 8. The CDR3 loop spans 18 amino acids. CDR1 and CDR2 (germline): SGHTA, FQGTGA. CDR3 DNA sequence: TGTGCCAGCAGCTCCGGACTAGCGGGGAAAGCTAGCACAGATACGCAGTATTTT. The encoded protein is CASSSGLAGKASTDTQYF.

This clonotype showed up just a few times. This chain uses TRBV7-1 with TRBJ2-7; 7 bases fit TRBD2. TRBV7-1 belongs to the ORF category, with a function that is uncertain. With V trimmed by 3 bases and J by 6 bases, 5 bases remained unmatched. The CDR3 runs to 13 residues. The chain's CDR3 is CASSSLSGGEQYF. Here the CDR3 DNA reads TGTGCCAGCAGCTCCCTCTCGGGGGGCGAGCAGTACTTC.

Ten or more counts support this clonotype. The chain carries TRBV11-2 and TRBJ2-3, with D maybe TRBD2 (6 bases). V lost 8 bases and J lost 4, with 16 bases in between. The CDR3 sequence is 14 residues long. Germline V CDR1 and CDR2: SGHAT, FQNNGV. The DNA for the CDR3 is TGTGCCAGCCGATCCGGGGGACGGGCAGATACGCAGTATTTT. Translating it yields CASRSGGRADTQYF.

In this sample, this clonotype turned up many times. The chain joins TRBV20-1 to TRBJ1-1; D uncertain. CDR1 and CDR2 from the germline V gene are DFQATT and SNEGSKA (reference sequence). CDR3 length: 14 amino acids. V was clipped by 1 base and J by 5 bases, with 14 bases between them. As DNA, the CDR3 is TGCAGTGCTAGAGCAGCCAGTGGAAGGACTGAAGCTTTCTTT. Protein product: CSARAASGRTEAFF.

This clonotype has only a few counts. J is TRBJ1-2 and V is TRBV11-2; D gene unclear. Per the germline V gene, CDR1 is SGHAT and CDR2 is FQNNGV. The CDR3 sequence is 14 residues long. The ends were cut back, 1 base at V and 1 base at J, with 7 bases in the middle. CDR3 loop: CASSLGQVNYGYTF. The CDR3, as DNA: TGTGCCAGCAGCTTAGGTCAGGTTAACTATGGCTACACCTTC.

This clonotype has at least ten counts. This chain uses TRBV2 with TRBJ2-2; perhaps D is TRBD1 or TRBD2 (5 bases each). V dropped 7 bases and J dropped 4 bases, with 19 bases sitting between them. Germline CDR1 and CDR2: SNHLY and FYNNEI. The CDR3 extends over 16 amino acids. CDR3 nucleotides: TGTGCCAGCACCAGCACTGGGGGTCATGGCACCGGGGAGCTGTTTTTT. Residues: CASTSTGGHGTGELFF.

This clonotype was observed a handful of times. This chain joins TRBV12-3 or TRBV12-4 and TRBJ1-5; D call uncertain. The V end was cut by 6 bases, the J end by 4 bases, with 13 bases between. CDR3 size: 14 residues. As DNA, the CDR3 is TGTGCCAGCAGCCCAGCGTCGGTGAATCAGCCCCAGCATTTT. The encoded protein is CASSPASVNQPQHF.

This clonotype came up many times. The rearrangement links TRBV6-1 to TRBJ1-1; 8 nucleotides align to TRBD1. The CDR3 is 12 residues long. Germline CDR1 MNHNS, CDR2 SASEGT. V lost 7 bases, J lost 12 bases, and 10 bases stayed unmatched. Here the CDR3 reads CASNLGQGATFF. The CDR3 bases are TGTGCCAGCAATCTAGGACAGGGTGCAACTTTCTTT.

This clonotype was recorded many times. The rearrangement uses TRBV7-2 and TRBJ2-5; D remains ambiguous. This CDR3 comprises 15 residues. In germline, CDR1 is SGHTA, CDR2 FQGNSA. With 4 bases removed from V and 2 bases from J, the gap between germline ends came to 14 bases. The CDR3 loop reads CASSSVVGGQETQYF. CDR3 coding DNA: TGTGCCAGCAGCTCGGTTGTGGGCGGTCAAGAGACCCAGTACTTC.

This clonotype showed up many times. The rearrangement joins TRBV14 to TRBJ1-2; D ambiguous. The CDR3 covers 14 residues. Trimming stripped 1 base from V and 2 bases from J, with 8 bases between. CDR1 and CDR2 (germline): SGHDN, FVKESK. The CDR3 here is CASSQGNSNYGYTF. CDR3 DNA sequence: TGTGCCAGCAGCCAAGGGAACAGCAACTATGGCTACACCTTC. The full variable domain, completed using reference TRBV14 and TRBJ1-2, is EAGVTQFPSHSVIEKGQTVTLRCDPISGHDNLYWYRRVMGKEIKFLLHFVKESKQDESGMPNNRFLAERTGGTYSTLKVQPAELEDSGVYFCASSQGNSNYGYTFGSGTRLTVV.

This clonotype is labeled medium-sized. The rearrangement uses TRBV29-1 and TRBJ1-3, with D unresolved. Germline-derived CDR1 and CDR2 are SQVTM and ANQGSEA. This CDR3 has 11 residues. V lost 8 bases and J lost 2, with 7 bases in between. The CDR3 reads CSSQTGNTIYF. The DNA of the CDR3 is TGCAGCTCGCAGACTGGAAACACCATATATTTT.